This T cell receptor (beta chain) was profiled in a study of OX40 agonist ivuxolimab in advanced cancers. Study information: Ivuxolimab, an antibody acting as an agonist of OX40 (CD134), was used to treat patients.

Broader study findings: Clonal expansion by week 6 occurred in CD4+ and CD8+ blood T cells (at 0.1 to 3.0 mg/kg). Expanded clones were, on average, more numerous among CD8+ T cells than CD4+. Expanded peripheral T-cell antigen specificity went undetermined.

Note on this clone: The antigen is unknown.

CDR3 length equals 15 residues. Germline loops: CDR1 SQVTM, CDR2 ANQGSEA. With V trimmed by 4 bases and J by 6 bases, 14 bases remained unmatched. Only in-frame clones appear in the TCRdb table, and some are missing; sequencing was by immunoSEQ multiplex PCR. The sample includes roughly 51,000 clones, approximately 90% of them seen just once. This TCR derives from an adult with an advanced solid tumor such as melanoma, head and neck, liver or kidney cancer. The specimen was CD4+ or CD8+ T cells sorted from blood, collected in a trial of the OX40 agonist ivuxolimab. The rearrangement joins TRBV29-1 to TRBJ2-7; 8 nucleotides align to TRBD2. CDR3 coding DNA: TGCAGCGTTGGTTTAGGGAGCGGGAGTAAACGCGAGCAGTACTTC. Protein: CSVGLGSGSKREQYF.